Shown below are 27 T cell receptor beta chains from a single sample sequenced in a study of T cell responses to AZD1222 COVID-19 vaccine. Produced via immunoSEQ multiplex PCR; TCRdb's table is partial and in-frame only. The sample holds 96,000 or so clones, 89% seen once. The specimen was peripheral blood, collected on day 0 of AZD1222 vaccination. The receptors derive from an adult in good health.

This clone was seen a few times. CDR3 region: CASIRDRRRDTEAFF. The CDR3 region has the DNA TGTGCCAGCATTAGGGACAGGCGCAGGGATACTGAAGCTTTCTTT. This chain joins TRBV27 and TRBJ1-1, with 8 bases fitting TRBD1. Per the germline V gene, CDR1 is MNHEY and CDR2 is SMNVEV (reference sequence). With V trimmed by 7 bases and J by 5 bases, 12 bases remained unmatched. The CDR3 consists of 15 residues.

CDR3 amino acids: CASSQFGGSNQPQHF. Written as DNA, the CDR3 is TGTGCCAGCAGCCAGTTCGGGGGTTCAAATCAGCCCCAGCATTTT. The chain links TRBV3-1 (or the pseudogene TRBV3-2) to TRBJ1-5; TRBD1 might be the D (5 bases). The CDR3 is 15 amino acids. V shed 3 bases and J shed 4 bases, with 13 bases lying between them. Germline V gives CDR1 LGHDT, CDR2 YNNKEL (reference sequence).

The chain uses TRBV2 and TRBJ1-1, with D hard to call. Trimming cost V 3 bases and J 0 bases, with 14 bases left between them. This CDR3 region has 16 residues. Germline V lookup: CDR1 SNHLY, CDR2 FYNNEI. The CDR3 DNA is TGTGCCAGCAGTGAGCCGTATGCCCGCATGAACACTGAAGCTTTCTTT. The encoded protein is CASSEPYARMNTEAFF. The complete variable domain, with remaining parts taken from reference TRBV2 and TRBJ1-1, reads EPEVTQTPSHQVTQMGQEVILRCVPISNHLYFYWYRQILGQKVEFLVSFYNNEISEKSEIFDDQFSVERPDGSNFTLKIRSTKLEDSAMYFCASSEPYARMNTEAFFGQGTRLTVV.

The chain joins TRBV5-5 to TRBJ2-4; 7 bases are a match to TRBD1. This CDR3 contains 15 residues. The V gene end was trimmed by 7 bases and the J gene end by 3 bases; junction bases not matched to a gene: 10. Germline CDR1 is SGHKS and CDR2 is YYEKEE (reference sequence). The CDR3 nucleotides are TGTGCCAGCTCTTACAGACAGGGCAGCAAAAACATTCAGTACTTC. It is translated as CASSYRQGSKNIQYF.

V usage is TRBV12-3 or TRBV12-4 and J usage is TRBJ1-2; D gene ambiguous. V was clipped by 6 bases and J by 5 bases, with 13 bases between them. The CDR3 consists of 13 residues. CDR3 coding DNA: TGTGCCAGCAGCCCGGACGGCGGTTATGGCTACACCTTC. Protein product: CASSPDGGYGYTF.

The CDR3 sequence is CASSLTSPGQGIYEQYF. CDR3 coding DNA: TGTGCCAGCAGTTTAACTAGTCCGGGACAGGGGATCTACGAGCAGTACTTC. The chain joins TRBV27 to TRBJ2-7, with 10 bases fitting TRBD1. This CDR3 contains 17 residues. The V gene's germline CDR1 is MNHEY and CDR2 SMNVEV (reference sequence). V was pared by 2 bases and J by 3 bases, with 10 bases of the junction left unmatched.

Turning to this clone: This sample includes further DNA sequences coding for the same CDR3. This chain uses TRBV24-1 with TRBJ1-5; D is undetermined. Trimming pared 4 bases from V and 4 bases from J, leaving 4 bases between. Germline V gene sequence: CDR1 KGHDR, CDR2 SFDVKD. The CDR3 loop spans 12 amino acids. CDR3 loop: CATSDTNQPQHF. CDR3 DNA sequence: TGTGCCACCAGTGACACTAATCAGCCCCAGCATTTT.

The chain joins TRBV2 to TRBJ2-7, with D perhaps TRBD1 or TRBD2 (5 bases each). CDR1 and CDR2 (germline): SNHLY, FYNNEI. The ends were cut back, 6 bases at V and 2 bases at J, with 17 bases in the middle. The CDR3 covers 15 residues. The CDR3 bases are TGTGCCAGCAGACGGGGCCTTCAGACCCCCTACGAGCAGTACTTC. Its translation is CASRRGLQTPYEQYF.

The rearrangement links TRBV30 to TRBJ1-4; D unresolved. The CDR3 has 17 residues. V was shortened by 3 bases and J by 8 bases, with 25 bases between the two germline ends. Germline V lookup: CDR1 GTSNPN, CDR2 SVGIG (reference sequence). The CDR3 sequence is CAWSLVRGGNKEEKLFF. Written as DNA, the CDR3 is TGTGCCTGGAGCCTTGTCCGTGGAGGAAACAAGGAGGAAAAACTGTTTTTT.

This sequence joins TRBV6-1 and TRBJ1-5; D may be TRBD1 (5 bases). CDR1 MNHNS and CDR2 SASEGT come from the germline V gene. This CDR3 has 14 residues. With 7 bases removed from V and 7 bases from J, the gap between germline ends came to 17 bases. The CDR3 sequence is CASTPKSGGQPQHF. For the CDR3, the DNA is TGTGCCAGCACACCGAAGTCCGGGGGGCAGCCCCAGCATTTT.

The rearrangement joins TRBV19 to TRBJ2-3; 8 nucleotides align to TRBD2. Trimming at V came to 3 bases and at J to 1 base, leaving 6 bases not matched to a gene. In germline, CDR1 is LNHDA, CDR2 SQIVND (reference sequence). CDR3 length: 16 amino acids. The CDR3 nucleotides read TGTGCCAGTAGTATTGGCGGGGGGTGGGGCACAGATACGCAGTATTTT. Protein sequence: CASSIGGGWGTDTQYF.

This rearrangement joins TRBV28 to TRBJ2-6, with D possibly TRBD2 on 6 matching bases. Trimming stripped 5 bases from V and 0 bases from J, with 20 bases between. The CDR3 extends over 19 amino acids. Germline values: CDR1 MDHEN, CDR2 SYDVKM. CDR3 coding DNA: TGTGCCAGCAGTCCCTCGGGGGTAGGGAAACGCTCTGGGGCCAACGTCCTGACTTTC. Protein product: CASSPSGVGKRSGANVLTF.

The chain recombines TRBV19 with TRBJ2-7, with 8 bases fitting TRBD1. V shed 4 bases, J shed 4 bases, and the junction held 15 bases outside the gene matches. CDR3 length equals 17 residues. The germline V gene has CDR1 LNHDA and CDR2 SQIVND (reference sequence). DNA for the CDR3: TGTGCCAGTAGTAAAGGGGATACGGGCCAGGGGGCTTACGAGCAGTACTTC. Translated, it gives CASSKGDTGQGAYEQYF.

The CDR3 protein is CASSLDRVATIYF. The CDR3 DNA reads as TGTGCCAGCAGCTTAGACAGGGTAGCCACCATATATTTT. J is TRBJ1-3 and V is TRBV7-2; perhaps TRBD1 as D (6 bases). The V end lost 1 base, the J end lost 9 bases, and 10 bases lay between the germline ends. CDR3 length: 13 residues. Germline V gene data show CDR1 as SGHTA and CDR2 as FQGNSA.

The V call is TRBV7-9, the J call TRBJ1-4; no firm D call. From germline, CDR1 is SEHNR and CDR2 FQNEAQ (reference sequence). The ends were cut back, 1 base at V and 8 bases at J, with 14 bases in the middle. CDR3 length equals 15 residues. CDR3 bases: TGTGCCAGCAGCTTAGGGCTTCCCGGGCAAGAAAAACTGTTTTTT. This codes for CASSLGLPGQEKLFF. The full variable domain, with the rest looked up from reference TRBV7-9 and TRBJ1-4, is DTGVSQNPRHKITKRGQNVTFRCDPISEHNRLYWYRQTLGQGPEFLTYFQNEAQLEKSRLLSDRFSAERPKGSFSTLEIQRTEQGDSAMYLCASSLGLPGQEKLFFGSGTQLSVL.

This clone was detected many times. The genes are TRBV19 and TRBJ1-2; 8 bases are a match to TRBD1. The CDR3 length is 14 residues. Per the germline V gene, CDR1 is LNHDA and CDR2 is SQIVND (reference sequence). V lost 5 bases, J lost 4 bases, and 6 bases stayed unmatched. CDR3 amino acids: CASSRRQGIYGYTF. The CDR3 coding sequence is TGTGCCAGTAGTCGGAGACAGGGGATCTATGGCTACACCTTC.

The chain employs TRBV4-1 and TRBJ1-5; no clear D gene. Between the trimmed V and J ends, which lost 0 bases and 2 bases, there was a span of 5 bases. The CDR3 runs to 14 residues. Germline CDR1 reads MGHRA; CDR2 reads YSYEKL. The CDR3 bases are TGCGCCAGCAGCCAAGATGCGGGCAATCAGCCCCAGCATTTT. It specifies CASSQDAGNQPQHF.

In DNA form, the CDR3 reads TGTGCCAGCAGCTTAGACAGATACACCGGGGAGCTGTTTTTT. This sequence encodes CASSLDRYTGELFF. The rearrangement joins TRBV7-9 to TRBJ2-2; D remains unclear. This CDR3 has 14 amino acids. The germline V gene has CDR1 SEHNR and CDR2 FQNEAQ (reference sequence). V lost 1 base to trimming and J lost 3 bases, with 6 bases between them. Full variable domain (outside the CDR3, taken from reference TRBV7-9 and TRBJ2-2): DTGVSQNPRHKITKRGQNVTFRCDPISEHNRLYWYRQTLGQGPEFLTYFQNEAQLEKSRLLSDRFSAERPKGSFSTLEIQRTEQGDSAMYLCASSLDRYTGELFFGEGSRLTVL.

The chain employs TRBV6-5 and TRBJ1-3; D gene ambiguous. The V and J ends lost 7 bases and 7 bases respectively, with 8 bases between them. The CDR3 covers 11 residues. Germline V CDR1 and CDR2: MNHEY, SVGAGI. The chain's CDR3 is CASTHRNTIYF. In DNA form, the CDR3 reads TGTGCCAGCACCCACCGCAACACCATATATTTT.

The CDR3 loop reads CASSEALGGSGDGYTF. CDR3 in DNA: TGTGCCAGCAGTGAAGCCCTAGGAGGGTCTGGGGATGGCTACACCTTC. J is TRBJ1-2 and V is TRBV6-1; D unresolved. Germline V gives CDR1 MNHNS, CDR2 SASEGT. The V and J ends lost 0 bases and 6 bases respectively, with 17 bases between them. The CDR3 spans 16 residues.

V usage is TRBV29-1 and J usage is TRBJ2-5; D is possibly TRBD1 (5 bases). This CDR3 comprises 13 residues. In germline, CDR1 is SQVTM, CDR2 ANQGSEA. Trimming took 6 bases from V and 5 from J, leaving 16 bases between them. In DNA form, the CDR3 reads TGCAGCGTGCAGGGCAGAGCTCTCGAGACCCAGTACTTC. Translated, it gives CSVQGRALETQYF.

This chain links TRBV15 with TRBJ2-1; 9 nucleotides match TRBD1. The germline V gene has CDR1 LNHNV and CDR2 YYDKDF (reference sequence). V lost 3 bases, J lost 8 bases, and 11 bases stayed unmatched. The CDR3 length is 16 residues. The CDR3 loop reads CATSSMLSQGADEQFF. In DNA, the CDR3 is TGTGCCACCAGCAGTATGCTTTCACAGGGGGCAGATGAGCAGTTCTTC.

The gene calls are TRBV19 and TRBJ1-2; D ambiguous. Between the trimmed V and J ends, which lost 3 bases and 3 bases, there was a span of 5 bases. This CDR3 has 12 residues. Germline V gene sequence: CDR1 LNHDA, CDR2 SQIVND (reference sequence). As DNA, the CDR3 is TGTGCCAGTAGTATTGGGGACTATGGCTACACCTTC. Translation: CASSIGDYGYTF.

In its sample, this clone was seen once. The chain combines TRBV18 with TRBJ1-5, with D uncertain. With 5 bases removed from V and 7 bases from J, the gap between germline ends came to 15 bases. The CDR3 contains 14 residues. The V gene's germline CDR1 is KGHSH and CDR2 LQKENI. The CDR3 sequence is CASSRQPVGQPQHF. The CDR3 coding sequence is TGTGCCAGCTCAAGGCAGCCTGTGGGGCAGCCCCAGCATTTT. The whole variable domain, remainder taken from reference TRBV18 and TRBJ1-5, is NAGVMQNPRHLVRRRGQEARLRCSPMKGHSHVYWYRQLPEEGLKFMVYLQKENIIDESGMPKERFSAEFPKEGPSILRIQQVVRGDSAAYFCASSRQPVGQPQHFGDGTRLSIL.

This clone was found once. The rearrangement joins TRBV21-1 to TRBJ2-1. TRBV21-1 is tagged as a pseudogene. The length of the CDR3 is 11 residues. CDR3 region: CASSKHNEQFF. Here the CDR3 DNA reads TGTGCCAGCAGCAAACACAATGAGCAGTTCTTC.

This chain connects TRBV19 to TRBJ1-5, with D perhaps matching TRBD1 (6 bases). The V gene's germline CDR1 is LNHDA and CDR2 SQIVND (reference sequence). The V and J ends lost 1 base and 3 bases respectively, with 10 bases between them. This CDR3 is built from 15 residues. The CDR3 bases are TGTGCCAGTAGTATAGGACAGGTGATCAATCAGCCCCAGCATTTT. Amino acids: CASSIGQVINQPQHF.

This clone was seen just once. V is TRBV6-5 and J is TRBJ1-6; 12 bases are a match to TRBD1. CDR1 MNHEY and CDR2 SVGAGI come from the germline V gene. The CDR3 runs to 15 residues. Losses at the gene ends were 2 bases for V and 11 bases for J; bases not matched to a gene: 4. The CDR3 loop reads CASSYTGTGGPPLHF. As DNA, the CDR3 is TGTGCCAGCAGTTACACCGGGACAGGGGGCCCACCCCTCCACTTT.